The 16 T cell receptor beta chains reported below all come from one sample, sequenced in a study of OX40 agonist ivuxolimab in advanced cancers. Here immunoSEQ multiplex PCR was the method, and the copy in TCRdb shows in-frame clones only, minus some. The profile shows about 74,000 clones, roughly 82% of them singletons. The starting material was CD4+ or CD8+ T cells sorted from blood, obtained in a trial of the OX40 agonist ivuxolimab. These receptors originate from an adult with an advanced solid tumor such as melanoma, head and neck, liver or kidney cancer.

The table lists this clone with a count of one. The rearrangement links TRBV19 to TRBJ1-3; D uncertain. V was clipped by 1 base and J by 2 bases, with 12 bases between them. Germline V gives CDR1 LNHDA, CDR2 SQIVND (reference sequence). The CDR3 contains 16 residues. The CDR3 protein is CASSIGVRGAGNTIYF. CDR3 in DNA: TGTGCCAGTAGTATAGGTGTTCGGGGAGCTGGAAACACCATATATTTT.

The J gene is TRBJ1-5, the V gene TRBV6-1; D unclear. This CDR3 spans 14 amino acids. V lost 2 bases to trimming and J lost 7 bases, with 12 bases between them. CDR1 and CDR2 (germline): MNHNS, SASEGT. The CDR3 sequence: CASSETPDQQPQHF. CDR3 DNA: TGTGCCAGCAGTGAAACCCCGGACCAACAGCCCCAGCATTTT.

The chain has TRBV18 and TRBJ1-6; D unclear. The germline V and J ends were trimmed by 3 bases and 5 bases, with 8 bases remaining between them. Per the germline V gene, CDR1 is KGHSH and CDR2 is LQKENI. The CDR3 has 14 amino acids. The CDR3 is CASSPNGNNSPLHF. The CDR3 nucleotides are TGTGCCAGCTCACCTAACGGGAATAATTCACCCCTCCACTTT.

The genes are TRBV5-4 and TRBJ2-3, with D tentatively TRBD1 or TRBD2 (5 bases each). The V gene lost 4 bases and the J gene lost 2 bases, with 17 bases spanning the gap. The CDR3 extends over 16 amino acids. Germline CDR1 and CDR2: SGHNT and YYREEE (reference sequence). DNA of the CDR3: TGTGCCAGCAGCGTCCCGGGACGGTCCGCCACAGATACGCAGTATTTT. Protein sequence: CASSVPGRSATDTQYF.

The chain carries TRBV7-9 and TRBJ1-1; 10 nucleotides align to TRBD1. This CDR3 has 13 residues. Germline-derived CDR1 and CDR2 are SEHNR and FQNEAQ (reference sequence). V gave up 5 bases and J gave up 6 bases; unmatched junction bases: 3. The DNA for the CDR3 is TGTGCCAGCAGCCCGGACAGGGGGGCTGAAGCTTTCTTT. Protein sequence: CASSPDRGAEAFF. Supplemented by reference TRBV7-9 and TRBJ1-1, the full variable domain reads DTGVSQNPRHKITKRGQNVTFRCDPISEHNRLYWYRQTLGQGPEFLTYFQNEAQLEKSRLLSDRFSAERPKGSFSTLEIQRTEQGDSAMYLCASSPDRGAEAFFGQGTRLTVV.

This clone appeared a single time. This chain uses TRBV4-3 with TRBJ2-1; D possibly matches TRBD1 or TRBD2 (6 bases each). Germline lookup yields CDR1 LGHNA and CDR2 YSLEER. The CDR3 is 19 residues long. Trimming took off 4 bases at V and 4 bases at J, with 26 bases between the two ends. The CDR3, as DNA: TGCGCCAGCAGCCCCCATTTCAAGAGGGGGGTGGGGAAATACAATGAGCAGTTCTTC. It translates to CASSPHFKRGVGKYNEQFF.

The chain has TRBV5-1 and TRBJ2-3, with a tentative D call TRBD1 (6 bases). The germline V and J ends were trimmed by 7 bases and 0 bases, with 12 bases remaining between them. Germline values: CDR1 SGHRS, CDR2 YFSETQ. The CDR3 has 14 amino acids. In DNA, the CDR3 is TGCGCCAGCCGACTGGGGGCGAGCACAGATACGCAGTATTTT. It translates to CASRLGASTDTQYF.

The chain joins TRBV18 to TRBJ1-1, with 7 bases fitting TRBD1. V gave up 2 bases and J gave up 8 bases; unmatched junction bases: 5. The CDR3 is made up of 13 amino acids. CDR1 and CDR2 from the germline V gene are KGHSH and LQKENI. The CDR3 here is CASSPTRGLEAFF. DNA of the CDR3: TGTGCCAGCTCACCAACGAGGGGGCTAGAAGCTTTCTTT.

CDR3 coding DNA: TGTGCCAGCTCACAACCGGGACAGGGAAACTATGGCTACACCTTC. It codes for CASSQPGQGNYGYTF. The chain uses TRBV18 and TRBJ1-2; 9 bases match TRBD1. Germline values: CDR1 KGHSH, CDR2 LQKENI. This CDR3 contains 15 residues. The trim removed 4 bases at V and 2 bases at J, leaving 5 bases unmatched.

The chain recombines TRBV6-5 with TRBJ2-2; D gene ambiguous. The CDR3 spans 12 residues. Trimming shortened V by 2 bases and J by 4 bases, and 2 bases separated the two germline ends. Looked up from germline, CDR1 is MNHEY and CDR2 is SVGAGI. CDR3 loop: CASSYPTGELFF. The CDR3, as DNA: TGTGCCAGCAGTTACCCCACCGGGGAGCTGTTTTTT.

The CDR3 nucleotides read TGTGCCAGCAGTTTTAACGGGTATAGCAATCAGCCCCAGCATTTT. Encoded protein: CASSFNGYSNQPQHF. The chain employs TRBV27 and TRBJ1-5; D is uncertain. In germline, CDR1 is MNHEY, CDR2 SMNVEV (reference sequence). This CDR3 spans 15 amino acids. The V end lost 3 bases, the J end lost 0 bases, and 9 bases lay between the germline ends.

The gene calls are TRBV2 and TRBJ2-3, with D maybe TRBD2 (6 bases). CDR3 length: 13 residues. The germline V gene has CDR1 SNHLY and CDR2 FYNNEI. Trimming cost V 6 bases and J 14 bases, with 21 bases left between them. The CDR3 sequence: CASSAGRDSRPYF. The CDR3 nucleotides are TGTGCCAGCAGCGCCGGAAGGGACTCGAGACCGTATTTT.

This chain joins TRBV7-3 and TRBJ2-2; the match to TRBD2 covers 15 bases. From germline, CDR1 is SGHTA and CDR2 FQGTGA. Trimming at V came to 5 bases and at J to 2 bases, leaving 3 bases not matched to a gene. The CDR3 is 17 amino acids. The CDR3, as DNA: TGTGCCAGCAGCCGGACTAGCGGGAGGGTAAACACCGGGGAGCTGTTTTTT. It specifies CASSRTSGRVNTGELFF.

The V call is TRBV4-2, the J call TRBJ1-2, with D uncertain. This CDR3 spans 14 amino acids. V lost 5 bases and J 5 bases, leaving 15 bases between the germline ends. Germline V CDR1 and CDR2: LGHNA, YNFKEQ. This chain's CDR3 is CASSLEPGVYGYTF. The CDR3, as DNA: TGTGCCAGCAGCTTGGAGCCGGGAGTTTATGGCTACACCTTC.

The chain has TRBV5-1 and TRBJ2-3, with D tentatively TRBD2 (6 bases). The germline V gene encodes CDR1 SGHRS and CDR2 YFSETQ. Trimming cost V 0 bases and J 4 bases, with 9 bases left between them. This CDR3 has 14 amino acids. CDR3 sequence (DNA): TGCGCCAGCAGCTTGGTGGCGGGATCAGATACGCAGTATTTT. Its translation is CASSLVAGSDTQYF. The full variable domain, in which reference TRBV5-1 and TRBJ2-3 provide the parts outside the CDR3, is KAGVTQTPRYLIKTRGQQVTLSCSPISGHRSVSWYQQTPGQGLQFLFEYFSETQRNKGNFPGRFSGRQFSNSRSEMNVSTLELGDSALYLCASSLVAGSDTQYFGPGTRLTVL.

This chain links TRBV7-9 with TRBJ2-1; TRBD2 might be the D (6 bases). V lost 6 bases, J lost 4 bases, and 16 bases lay in between. CDR1 is SEHNR and CDR2 is FQNEAQ in the germline V gene (reference sequence). The CDR3 spans 15 residues. This chain's CDR3 is CASRESEGLYNEQFF. The CDR3, as DNA: TGTGCCAGCAGGGAGAGCGAGGGACTTTACAATGAGCAGTTCTTC.